These 22 T cell receptor beta chains originate from one sample sequenced in a study of early T cells in non-severe SARS-CoV-2 infection (dated by TCRdb to the early 2020s). Preparation of the library involved 5' RACE. The data were produced on a NextSeq 500. TCRdb redid the processing of the public reads, applying fastp at Q25 and MiXCR, and retained in-frame beta chains. CDR3 protein duplicates are merged, each entry listing the most common genes and DNA. The sample has roughly 51,000 distinct CDR3 sequences on record, about 7.7% of them singletons. The ten largest clonotypes hold about 11% of the sample. The specimen was whole blood, collected at baseline. The receptors stem from an adult who was a healthcare worker with PCR-confirmed SARS-CoV-2 infection or an uninfected control (not recorded which).

This clonotype appeared many times. The V call is TRBV20-1, the J call TRBJ2-4, with D maybe TRBD1 (8 bases). CDR1 is DFQATT, CDR2 SNEGSKA, per germline (reference sequence). The CDR3 totals 18 residues. V was trimmed by 2 bases and J by 5 bases, leaving 25 bases between them. The CDR3: CSARRYRGGLTVENIQYF. The CDR3 nucleotides read TGCAGTGCTAGAAGATACAGGGGGGGGCTTACTGTTGAAAACATTCAGTACTTC.

The gene calls are TRBV7-9 and TRBJ2-1; D remains ambiguous. Trimming stripped 3 bases from V and 13 bases from J, with 10 bases between. CDR1 and CDR2 (germline): SEHNR, FQNEAQ (reference sequence). The CDR3 has 11 residues. The CDR3 DNA reads TGTGCCAGCAGCTTGAGTATTTTTCAGTTCTTC. Translating it yields CASSLSIFQFF.

This clonotype was seen more than once but under ten times. This rearrangement joins TRBV21-1 to TRBJ1-5; TRBD1 reflects the table's D call only, with no check against the DNA. TRBV21-1 is shown as a pseudogene. This CDR3 comprises 20 residues. The DNA for the CDR3 is TGTGCCAGCAGGGATCAAATCCGTCGGACAGAGAAATATAGCAATCAGCCCCAGCATTTT. As protein: CASRDQIRRTEKYSNQPQHF.

This clonotype was observed a handful of times. The V gene is TRBV5-1, the J gene TRBJ2-3; D might be TRBD2 (6 bases). Germline V gene data show CDR1 as SGHRS and CDR2 as YFSETQ. CDR3 length: 15 amino acids. V was cut by 7 bases and J by 2 bases, with 17 bases left in between. The CDR3 DNA reads TGCGCCAGCCGAGTAGCGGCCCAATTCACAGATACGCAGTATTTT. This codes for CASRVAAQFTDTQYF.

This clonotype has at least ten counts. The V call is TRBV11-2, the J call TRBJ2-5; a possible D gene is TRBD2 (5 bases). The CDR3 is 13 residues long. V lost 1 base and J 5 bases, leaving 8 bases between the germline ends. CDR1 is SGHAT and CDR2 is FQNNGV in the germline V gene. The CDR3 coding sequence is TGTGCCAGCAGCTTAGGAGGGATGGAGACCCAGTACTTC. It translates to CASSLGGMETQYF.

This clonotype was seen a handful of times. The chain links TRBV7-2 to TRBJ2-3; perhaps TRBD1 as D (7 bases). The CDR3 covers 15 residues. Germline V gene sequence: CDR1 SGHTA, CDR2 FQGNSA. V was pared by 1 base and J by 5 bases, with 13 bases between. This chain's CDR3 is CASSLVEGAVDTQYF. CDR3 bases: TGTGCCAGCAGCTTAGTGGAGGGGGCAGTAGATACGCAGTATTTT.

This clonotype appeared a few times. The genes are TRBV12-3 or TRBV12-4 and TRBJ1-1; a weak D match, TRBD1 (6 bases). The CDR3 has 13 amino acids. The V end lost 2 bases, the J end lost 5 bases, and 9 bases lay between the germline ends. For the CDR3, the DNA is TGTGCCAGCAGTTTACGGAGGGGGACTGAAGCTTTCTTT. It encodes CASSLRRGTEAFF.

This clonotype was picked up a small number of times. The chain couples TRBV7-9 to TRBJ2-1, with D unclear. The germline gives CDR1 SEHNR, CDR2 FQNEAQ (reference sequence). V gave up 3 bases and J gave up 2 bases, with 11 bases separating them. This CDR3 contains 15 residues. For the CDR3, the DNA is TGTGCCAGCAGCTTTGCAGCCGGTACCTACAATGAGCAGTTCTTC. This encodes CASSFAAGTYNEQFF.

This rearrangement joins TRBV27 to TRBJ2-3; 7 bases fit TRBD2. The CDR3 length is 11 residues. J lost 8 bases, V lost 6 bases, and 2 bases had no gene match. Per the germline V gene, CDR1 is MNHEY and CDR2 is SMNVEV (reference sequence). This CDR3 reads CASRGLGTQYF. The CDR3 DNA sequence: TGTGCCAGCAGAGGACTAGGTACGCAGTATTTT.

There are many counts of this clonotype. The genes are TRBV11-2 and TRBJ2-5, with no clear D. Per the germline V gene, CDR1 is SGHAT and CDR2 is FQNNGV. This CDR3 is built from 14 residues. The germline V and J ends were trimmed by 2 bases and 5 bases, with 12 bases remaining between them. The CDR3 region is CASSLLIVRETQYF. For the CDR3, the DNA is TGTGCCAGCAGCTTATTGATAGTTAGGGAGACCCAGTACTTC.

As to this clonotype: With a much larger clone just one base away, this may be a read error. The gene calls are TRBV6-2 or TRBV6-3 and TRBJ2-7; D uncertain. Per the germline V gene, CDR1 is MNHEY and CDR2 is SVGEGT. The CDR3 loop spans 10 amino acids. The DNA for the CDR3 is TGTGCCAGCGGTTCCTACGAGCGGTACTTC. This translates into CASGSYERYF.

This clonotype was counted ten times or more. The chain is built from TRBV12-3 or TRBV12-4 and TRBJ1-3, with D unclear. This CDR3 is built from 14 residues. V was clipped by 8 bases and J by 0 bases, with 11 bases between them. The CDR3 spells CASGTYSSGNTIYF. The CDR3 DNA is TGTGCCAGCGGAACATATAGCTCTGGAAACACCATATATTTT.

This clonotype has more than one count but fewer than ten. This chain connects TRBV11-2 to TRBJ1-1; perhaps TRBD1 as D (6 bases). V lost 2 bases and J lost 1, with 14 bases in between. The CDR3 runs 16 residues. CDR1 is SGHAT and CDR2 is FQNNGV in the germline V gene. CDR3 loop: CASSLHFGQKNTEAFF. CDR3 bases: TGTGCCAGCAGCTTACATTTCGGACAGAAGAACACTGAAGCTTTCTTT.

The V call is TRBV12-5, the J call TRBJ2-7; 8 bases line up with TRBD1. CDR1 LGHNT and CDR2 FRNRAP come from the germline V gene. The CDR3 is 16 amino acids. V shed 6 bases and J 5 bases; nucleotides not matched to a gene: 15. CDR3 DNA sequence: TGTGCTAGTGGCCTTCCCCCCTCGACAGGGGACGACGAGCAGTACTTC. It codes for CASGLPPSTGDDEQYF.

This clonotype was found many times. This rearrangement joins TRBV11-2 to TRBJ1-6, with unresolved D. V shed 5 bases and J shed 10 bases, with 18 bases lying between them. In germline, CDR1 is SGHAT, CDR2 FQNNGV. The length of the CDR3 is 15 residues. In nucleotides, the CDR3 is TGTGCCAGCAGCCCCACCGTCGGCGCGAGATCACCCCTCCACTTT. Translation: CASSPTVGARSPLHF. The whole variable domain, remainder taken from reference TRBV11-2 and TRBJ1-6, is EAGVAQSPRYKIIEKRQSVAFWCNPISGHATLYWYQQILGQGPKLLIQFQNNGVVDDSQLPKDRFSAERLKGVDSTLKIQPAKLEDSAVYLCASSPTVGARSPLHFGNGTRLTVT.

The chain has TRBV6-1 and TRBJ2-5; D call uncertain. The V gene's germline CDR1 is MNHNS and CDR2 SASEGT. The CDR3 consists of 14 residues. Deletions cut 7 bases from V and 1 base from J, with 13 bases between. The DNA of the CDR3 is TGTGCCAGCACGAGCAATCCCCTCCAAGAGACCCAGTACTTC. Translating gives CASTSNPLQETQYF.

This sequence joins TRBV2 and TRBJ2-3; D may be TRBD2 (6 bases). CDR3 length: 14 residues. V lost 8 bases and J 4 bases, leaving 16 bases between the germline ends. Germline-derived CDR1 and CDR2 are SNHLY and FYNNEI. The CDR3 spells CASLGGSGADTQYF. CDR3 nucleotide sequence: TGTGCCAGCCTCGGGGGATCGGGCGCAGATACGCAGTATTTT.

This clonotype was recorded a few times. The V and J genes are TRBV7-9 and TRBJ1-4; a possible D gene is TRBD1 (5 bases). Germline CDR1 SEHNR, CDR2 FQNEAQ (reference sequence). V lost 3 bases and J lost 6, with 14 bases in between. CDR3 length: 15 residues. The CDR3 spells CASSLIRDFHEKLFF. The CDR3 coding sequence is TGTGCCAGCAGCTTGATCAGGGATTTTCATGAAAAACTGTTTTTT.

This clonotype was recorded a few times. The gene calls are TRBV4-2 and TRBJ1-4; D may be TRBD1 (5 bases). Per germline, CDR1 LGHNA and CDR2 YNFKEQ. The CDR3 is 17 residues long. The V gene lost 2 bases and the J gene lost 0 bases, with 13 bases spanning the gap. CDR3 DNA sequence: TGTGCCAGCAGCCAAAAACAGAGGGGATCAACTAATGAAAAACTGTTTTTT. The encoded protein is CASSQKQRGSTNEKLFF.

Only a few counts were recorded for this clonotype. This chain links TRBV7-6 with TRBJ1-3, with a weak D call TRBD1 (5 bases). Germline CDR1 and CDR2: SGHVS and FNYEAQ. This CDR3 comprises 16 residues. V was cut by 2 bases and J by 4 bases, with 15 bases left in between. The CDR3 DNA is TGTGCCAGCAGCTTATACCGGGACGGAGGAGGAAACACCATATATTTT. It yields the protein CASSLYRDGGGNTIYF.

The V and J genes are TRBV4-1 and TRBJ2-3, with 10 positions matching TRBD2. This CDR3 is 17 amino acids long. V trimming: 1 base; J trimming: 2 bases; junction bases outside the gene matches: 6. The V gene's germline CDR1 is MGHRA and CDR2 YSYEKL. DNA of the CDR3: TGCGCCAGCAGCCAAGTTATACTAGCGGGATACACAGATACGCAGTATTTT. This gives the protein CASSQVILAGYTDTQYF.

This clonotype was seen many times. The CDR3, as DNA: TGTGCCAGCAGCTTAGCGGACGGTTCCTACGAGCAGTACTTC. This gives the protein CASSLADGSYEQYF. The rearrangement joins TRBV7-9 to TRBJ2-7; D not certain. Germline lookup yields CDR1 SEHNR and CDR2 FQNEAQ (reference sequence). Trimming removed 0 bases from V and 1 base from J, with 7 bases in between. This CDR3 is built from 14 residues.